One and the same sample provided the 9 T cell receptor beta chains below, sequenced in a study of cytomegalovirus exposure and HLA in healthy donors. TCRdb's table, derived via immunoSEQ multiplex PCR, lists solely in-frame clones and lacks some. The sample lists 110,000 or so clones; 70% to 90% were seen once. Sequencing input: PBMCs. These receptors came from a woman younger than 35 in good health and CMV-seronegative.

CDR3 sequence reads: CASSPGTTAAEQYF. In DNA, the CDR3 is TGCGCCAGCAGCCCCGGGACTACGGCCGCCGAGCAGTACTTC. V is TRBV4-1 and J is TRBJ2-7, with 7 bases fitting TRBD2. The CDR3 covers 14 residues. Trimming took 4 bases from V and 6 from J; bases not matched to a gene: 9. The V gene's germline CDR1 is MGHRA and CDR2 YSYEKL.

This clone was observed a single time. J is TRBJ2-7 and V is TRBV2; TRBD2 might be the D (5 bases). Germline assignment: CDR1 SNHLY and CDR2 FYNNEI. CDR3 size: 13 residues. V shed 4 bases and J shed 4 bases, with 11 bases lying between them. This CDR3 reads CASSVDWRYEQYF. The CDR3 DNA reads as TGTGCCAGCAGTGTGGACTGGAGATACGAGCAGTACTTC. Full variable domain (rest looked up from reference TRBV2 and TRBJ2-7): EPEVTQTPSHQVTQMGQEVILRCVPISNHLYFYWYRQILGQKVEFLVSFYNNEISEKSEIFDDQFSVERPDGSNFTLKIRSTKLEDSAMYFCASSVDWRYEQYFGPGTRLTVT.

This chain links TRBV7-9 with TRBJ1-2; the match to TRBD1 covers 9 bases. Germline trimming cut 3 bases from V and 1 base from J; bases unmatched to any gene: 3. This CDR3 comprises 15 residues. The V gene's germline CDR1 is SEHNR and CDR2 FQNEAQ (reference sequence). The CDR3 DNA is TGTGCCAGCAGCTTCCGGGACAGGGATAACTATGGCTACACCTTC. Its translation: CASSFRDRDNYGYTF.

This clone was seen once. The rearrangement links TRBV7-2 to TRBJ2-4, with TRBD2 matching over 10 bases. V gave up 5 bases and J gave up 3 bases; unmatched junction bases: 10. The germline gives CDR1 SGHTA, CDR2 FQGNSA. The CDR3 is made up of 17 amino acids. CDR3 in amino acids: CASSPQASGGHKNIQYF. The CDR3, as DNA: TGTGCCAGCAGCCCCCAAGCTAGCGGGGGCCACAAAAACATTCAGTACTTC.

The V call is TRBV2, the J call TRBJ1-5, with D uncertain. Germline CDR1 SNHLY, CDR2 FYNNEI. The CDR3 spans 15 residues. Trimming cost V 6 bases and J 0 bases, with 12 bases left between them. CDR3 DNA sequence: TGTGCCAGCAGCCCGGGAAGGGTTAGCAATCAGCCCCAGCATTTT. It codes for CASSPGRVSNQPQHF.

This clone appeared a single time. The chain combines TRBV29-1 with TRBJ1-1; D perhaps matches TRBD1 (6 bases). CDR1 and CDR2 from the germline V gene are SQVTM and ANQGSEA. The CDR3 extends over 13 amino acids. Trimming removed 8 bases at V and 4 bases at J, with 17 bases between. CDR3 DNA: TGCAGCTCCCTTGGGGGCTTGGGCACTGAAGCTTTCTTT. This translates into CSSLGGLGTEAFF. Complete variable domain (other parts from reference TRBV29-1 and TRBJ1-1): SAVISQKPSRDICQRGTSLTIQCQVDSQVTMMFWYRQQPGQSLTLIATANQGSEATYESGFVIDKFPISRPNLTFSTLTVSNMSPEDSSIYLCSSLGGLGTEAFFGQGTRLTVV.

This CDR3 reads CASSQLTGTGSPNGYTF. Here the CDR3 DNA reads TGCGCCAGCAGCCAACTCACCGGGACAGGGTCCCCTAATGGCTACACCTTC. J is TRBJ1-2 and V is TRBV4-1; 9 nucleotides align to TRBD1. The CDR3 is 17 residues long. Germline V gene data show CDR1 as MGHRA and CDR2 as YSYEKL. Trimming at V came to 2 bases and at J to 6 bases, leaving 13 bases not matched to a gene.

The J gene is TRBJ1-1, the V gene TRBV18, with 9 bases matching TRBD1. The CDR3 contains 17 residues. V dropped 6 bases and J dropped 4; count of bases not matched to a gene: 15. Germline values: CDR1 KGHSH, CDR2 LQKENI. The CDR3 DNA sequence: TGTGCCAGCTCGCCTAATCCGGGACAGGGCAGGGGCACTGAAGCTTTCTTT. Protein: CASSPNPGQGRGTEAFF.

The J gene is TRBJ1-5, the V gene TRBV2, with D maybe TRBD1 (6 bases). Germline-derived CDR1 and CDR2 are SNHLY and FYNNEI. The CDR3 is 12 residues long. V was cut by 10 bases and J by 2 bases, with 9 bases left in between. This CDR3 reads CATSGGNQPQHF. The CDR3 coding sequence is TGTGCCACTTCAGGGGGCAATCAGCCCCAGCATTTT.